The next 2 T cell receptor beta chains were all read from a single sample in a study of blood T cells in healthy people across ages. It was with a sample-barcoded 5' primer and a J-beta primer mix that a second PCR of about 6 to 12 cycles was run. TCRdb processed the 5' RACE reads anew with MiXCR; each CDR3 protein has one entry. The data show about 1.4 million distinct CDR3 sequences, 59% seen once. Sequencing was carried out using blood. The receptor set was obtained from a man aged 18 to 30 in good health.

The rearrangement links TRBV4-1 to TRBJ1-1, with 8 bases identical to TRBD1. This CDR3 is 14 amino acids long. V gave up 0 bases and J gave up 5 bases; unmatched junction bases: 2. Germline values: CDR1 MGHRA, CDR2 YSYEKL. CDR3 residues: CASSQETGVTEAFF. The CDR3 nucleotides read TGCGCCAGCAGCCAAGAGACAGGGGTTACTGAAGCTTTCTTT.

This sequence joins TRBV7-2 and TRBJ2-1; D is undetermined. The CDR3 consists of 13 residues. Per germline, CDR1 SGHTA and CDR2 FQGNSA. V dropped 5 bases and J dropped 3 bases, with 8 bases sitting between them. The CDR3 protein is CASSPTYYNEQFF. In DNA, the CDR3 is TGTGCCAGCAGCCCGACTTACTACAATGAGCAGTTCTTC.